This is a list of T cell receptor beta chains from one sample in a study of T cell repertoires in cytomegalovirus infection. One entry per CDR3 protein results from TCRdb running MiXCR on the reads. The sample has 560,000 or so distinct CDR3 sequences, approximately 15% seen once. The sample comprised CD8+ T cells from PBMCs. The receptors shown here come from a human donor in good health (CMV status not recorded). Some clones in this sample may be carry-over from other donors' samples. CDR3s include the opening cysteine and the closing phenylalanine or tryptophan. Fields, in order: J gene, D gene, clone size, V gene, CDR3 protein, CDR3 DNA. A D gene is named only where the DNA matches it firmly. Clone size is shown for a subset of rows, as once, few, many or a class of expanded clone.

TRBJ2-2	TRBD1	many	TRBV11-2	CASSLEPYTGEGNTGELFF	TGTGCCAGCAGCTTAGAACCCTACACAGGGGAAGGGAACACCGGGGAGCTGTTTTTT
TRBJ2-5	-	-	TRBV27	CASRGWQGGQETQYF	TGTGCCAGCAGGGGGTGGCAGGGTGGCCAAGAGACCCAGTACTTC
TRBJ1-1	TRBD1	many	TRBV12-3/TRBV12-4	CASSPPRQGVNTEAFF	TGTGCCAGCAGCCCACCCCGACAGGGGGTGAACACTGAAGCTTTCTTT
TRBJ1-5	-	-	TRBV19	CASNRGSQPQHF	TGTGCCAGTAATCGAGGATCTCAGCCCCAGCATTTT
TRBJ1-1	TRBD1	many	TRBV5-5	CASSLEQGAPLAFF	TGTGCCAGCAGCTTGGAGCAGGGGGCGCCTCTTGCTTTCTTT
TRBJ2-7	-	many	TRBV4-1	CASSPKGGRYEQYF	TGCGCCAGCAGCCCGAAAGGGGGGCGTTACGAGCAGTACTTC
TRBJ2-3	TRBD2	-	TRBV7-8	CASNSEVGGPGDTQYF	TGTGCCAGCAACTCAGAGGTGGGAGGGCCCGGTGATACGCAGTATTTT
TRBJ2-1	-	few	TRBV6-5	CASSYRGPKGEQFF	TGTGCCAGCAGTTACCGAGGACCCAAGGGTGAGCAGTTCTTC
TRBJ1-2	-	few	TRBV16	CASSPGGVNYGYTF	TGTGCCAGCAGCCCTGGAGGAGTAAACTATGGCTACACCTTC
TRBJ1-1	TRBD1	-	TRBV28	CASSTTGGLNTEAFF	TGTGCCAGCAGTACGACAGGGGGACTGAACACTGAAGCTTTCTTT
TRBJ2-5	TRBD2	few	TRBV3-1	CASIGGREIRETQYF	TGTGCCAGCATTGGCGGGCGGGAGATTAGAGAGACCCAGTACTTC
TRBJ1-1	TRBD1	many	TRBV2	CARQGIAEAFF	TGTGCCAGACAGGGGATTGCTGAAGCTTTCTTT
TRBJ2-5	-	-	TRBV6-6	CASSHGGPYQETQYF	TGTGCCAGCAGCCACGGGGGGCCGTACCAAGAGACCCAGTACTTC
TRBJ2-1	TRBD2	many	TRBV7-9	CASSLPGLAGGWGLNEQFF	TGTGCCAGCAGCCTCCCGGGACTAGCGGGAGGTTGGGGCCTTAATGAGCAGTTCTTC
TRBJ2-2	-	few	TRBV29-1	CSVEVDNPGELFF	TGCAGCGTTGAAGTGGACAACCCGGGGGAGCTGTTTTTT
TRBJ1-5	-	many	TRBV7-6	CASSLGPKAGYYLNQPQHF	TGTGCCAGCAGCTTAGGGCCCAAAGCCGGTTATTACCTTAATCAGCCCCAGCATTTT
TRBJ1-1	-	few	TRBV24-1	CATSDLSDTEAFF	TGTGCCACCAGTGATTTATCAGATACTGAAGCTTTCTTT
TRBJ2-7	-	-	TRBV15	CATSRPSGYEQYF	TGTGCCACCAGCAGGCCGTCGGGCTACGAGCAGTACTTC
TRBJ1-1	-	-	TRBV27	CASHPVTENTEAFF	TGTGCCAGCCACCCTGTCACCGAGAACACTGAAGCTTTCTTT
TRBJ1-4	-	-	TRBV18	CASSPLGGHNEKLFF	TGTGCCAGCTCACCACTGGGGGGACATAATGAAAAACTGTTTTTT
TRBJ2-1	TRBD2	few	TRBV20-1	CSALSRTSDNNEQFF	TGCAGTGCATTGAGCAGGACTAGCGACAACAATGAGCAGTTCTTC
TRBJ1-2	-	-	TRBV7-9	CASSNTVLGVLNYGYTF	TGTGCCAGCAGTAATACAGTTCTGGGGGTGCTTAACTATGGCTACACCTTC
TRBJ2-1	TRBD1	few	TRBV5-1	CASSEITGGGEQFF	TGCGCCAGCAGCGAGATAACAGGGGGCGGTGAGCAGTTCTTC
TRBJ1-5	TRBD1	few	TRBV6-5	CASRNRDRGHWNQPQHF	TGTGCCAGCAGAAACCGGGACAGGGGGCATTGGAATCAGCCCCAGCATTTT
TRBJ1-1	-	many	TRBV7-3	CASSPRDGAEAFF	TGTGCCAGCAGCCCACGAGACGGGGCTGAAGCTTTCTTT
TRBJ2-7	-	few	TRBV6-5	CASSYSSQGALLYEQYF	TGTGCCAGCAGTTACTCCTCACAGGGAGCTCTCCTCTACGAGCAGTACTTC
TRBJ1-5	-	-	TRBV24-1	CATSDPGTVQPQHF	TGTGCCACCAGTGATCCGGGGACCGTTCAGCCCCAGCATTTT
TRBJ2-1	-	-	TRBV2	CASRGQGKFF	TGTGCCAGCAGGGGTCAGGGGAAGTTCTTC
TRBJ1-1	-	-	TRBV7-3	CASSLRPSPNTEAFF	TGTGCCAGCAGCTTACGGCCCAGCCCCAACACTGAAGCTTTCTTT